One sample yielded the 23 T cell receptor beta chains listed below, sequenced in a study of T cell repertoires in cytomegalovirus infection. Using its own MiXCR run on the reads, TCRdb lists one record per CDR3 protein. The sample includes about 180,000 distinct CDR3 sequences, about 18% of them seen just once. The sample comprised CD8+ T cells from PBMCs. Source of these receptors: a human donor in good health (CMV status not recorded). Some clones in this sample may be carry-over from other donors' samples.

V is TRBV19 and J is TRBJ2-7, with D perhaps matching TRBD1 or TRBD2 (6 bases each). The germline V gene has CDR1 LNHDA and CDR2 SQIVND (reference sequence). Trimming stripped 3 bases from V and 3 bases from J, with 12 bases between. The CDR3 has 14 amino acids. In DNA, the CDR3 is TGTGCCAGTAGTATTGGAGGGGGGAGCTACGAGCAGTACTTC. Amino acid sequence: CASSIGGGSYEQYF.

The chain is built from TRBV7-3 and TRBJ2-2; a weak D match, TRBD1 (6 bases). The germline V gene encodes CDR1 SGHTA and CDR2 FQGTGA. This CDR3 region has 16 residues. Between the trimmed V and J ends, which lost 5 bases and 3 bases, there was a span of 16 bases. CDR3 residues: CASSRGGSDDTGELFF. DNA of the CDR3: TGTGCCAGCAGCCGAGGGGGTTCTGATGACACCGGGGAGCTGTTTTTT.

V gene TRBV7-6 combines with J gene TRBJ2-7; D is unresolved. Germline CDR1 reads SGHVS; CDR2 reads FNYEAQ. The CDR3 has 15 amino acids. V dropped 6 bases and J dropped 0 bases, with 15 bases sitting between them. CDR3 DNA sequence: TGTGCCAGCAGTCCAACGAGAGAGGTCTCCTACGAGCAGTACTTC. This encodes CASSPTREVSYEQYF.

In this sample, this clonotype turned up many times. V and J are TRBV7-2 and TRBJ1-2, with a weak D call TRBD1 (6 bases). Germline-derived CDR1 and CDR2 are SGHTA and FQGNSA. Trimming left V 10 bases short and J 8 bases short, with 29 bases between. CDR3 length equals 16 residues. CDR3 amino acids: CATMIPGTQNTEGYTF. The CDR3 nucleotides are TGTGCCACCATGATACCCGGGACACAAAATACGGAAGGCTACACCTTC.

V usage is TRBV6-5 and J usage is TRBJ2-7; D not certain. There are 14 residues in the CDR3. The germline V gene encodes CDR1 MNHEY and CDR2 SVGAGI. The germline V and J ends were trimmed by 3 bases and 1 base, with 10 bases remaining between them. The chain's CDR3 is CASSYRTASYEQYF. The CDR3 DNA is TGTGCCAGCAGTTATCGGACGGCTTCCTACGAGCAGTACTTC.

The V and J genes are TRBV2 and TRBJ1-1; D ambiguous. Germline V gene data show CDR1 as SNHLY and CDR2 as FYNNEI. Trimming took off 0 bases at V and 8 bases at J, with 19 bases between the two ends. The CDR3 is made up of 16 amino acids. The chain's CDR3 is CASSEALHTPGQEAFF. In nucleotides, the CDR3 is TGTGCCAGCAGTGAAGCGCTTCATACTCCCGGCCAGGAAGCTTTCTTT.

This clonotype has more than one count but fewer than ten. This sequence joins TRBV6-2 or TRBV6-3 and TRBJ1-1; D unresolved. The V gene's germline CDR1 is MNHEY and CDR2 SVGEGT. V lost 8 bases, J lost 1 base, and 5 bases lay in between. CDR3 size: 11 residues. The DNA of the CDR3 is TGTGCCAGCCAGAGGAACACTGAAGCTTTCTTT. It encodes CASQRNTEAFF.

The chain uses TRBV6-5 and TRBJ2-7; 8 bases are a match to TRBD2. Per germline, CDR1 MNHEY and CDR2 SVGAGI. The CDR3 totals 15 residues. V lost 0 bases to trimming and J lost 9 bases; unmatched junction nucleotides: 10. CDR3 sequence: CASSYSRPSGLWQYF. The CDR3 bases are TGTGCCAGCAGTTACTCAAGGCCTAGCGGGTTATGGCAGTACTTC.

The chain employs TRBV7-2 and TRBJ2-7; weak D call: TRBD1 (6 bases). Germline-derived CDR1 and CDR2 are SGHTA and FQGNSA. Trimming took off 6 bases at V and 5 bases at J, with 17 bases between the two ends. This CDR3 region has 14 residues. CDR3: CASRQAGTLDEQYF. The CDR3, as DNA: TGTGCCAGCAGGCAAGCTGGGACACTAGACGAGCAGTACTTC.

The chain has TRBV10-3 and TRBJ2-1, with a possible D match to TRBD2 (6 bases). Germline V gene lookup returns CDR1 ENHRY and CDR2 SYGVKD. The CDR3 contains 15 residues. V dropped 5 bases and J dropped 1 base, with 12 bases sitting between them. The CDR3 spells CAISSRGKSYNEQFF. In nucleotides, the CDR3 is TGTGCCATCAGTTCACGCGGGAAATCCTACAATGAGCAGTTCTTC.

The chain combines TRBV5-5 with TRBJ2-1; the D gene is possibly TRBD1 (5 bases). CDR1 SGHKS and CDR2 YYEKEE come from the germline V gene (reference sequence). This CDR3 spans 13 amino acids. The germline V and J ends were trimmed by 2 bases and 10 bases, with 13 bases remaining between them. The CDR3 region has the DNA TGTGCCAGCAGCTTCAGGGCTCTGGGAGAGCAGTTCTTC. It translates to CASSFRALGEQFF.

V gene TRBV6-2 or TRBV6-3 combines with J gene TRBJ2-3; TRBD2 matches 13 bases. Germline V CDR1 and CDR2: MNHEY, SVGEGT. Germline trimming cut 2 bases from V and 5 bases from J; bases unmatched to any gene: 4. The length of the CDR3 is 16 residues. CDR3 protein: CASSYPTSGGLDTQYF. DNA for the CDR3: TGTGCCAGCAGTTACCCGACTAGCGGGGGGTTAGATACGCAGTATTTT.

The sample holds a few counts of this clonotype. The V call is TRBV6-2 or TRBV6-3, the J call TRBJ2-5; the D call may be TRBD1 or TRBD2 (6 bases each). The V gene's germline CDR1 is MNHEY and CDR2 SVGEGT. The germline V and J ends were trimmed by 0 bases and 6 bases, with 11 bases remaining between them. The CDR3 has 14 amino acids. The CDR3 reads CASSYSGGLKTQYF. The DNA of the CDR3 is TGTGCCAGCAGTTACTCGGGGGGCCTGAAGACCCAGTACTTC.

The rearrangement links TRBV7-2 to TRBJ2-1; the match to TRBD2 covers 7 bases. Trimming at V came to 1 base and at J to 0 bases, leaving 6 bases not matched to a gene. CDR1 and CDR2 (germline): SGHTA, FQGNSA. The CDR3 loop spans 17 amino acids. Here the CDR3 reads CASSLVGAGLSYNEQFF. The DNA of the CDR3 is TGTGCCAGCAGCTTAGTAGGAGCGGGGCTCTCCTACAATGAGCAGTTCTTC.

The gene calls are TRBV29-1 and TRBJ1-1; 8 nucleotides agree with TRBD1. The ends lost 1 base at V and 1 base at J; junction bases unmatched: 11. The CDR3 is 17 residues long. Germline values: CDR1 SQVTM, CDR2 ANQGSEA. The CDR3 loop reads CSVEGPDRDGANTEAFF. CDR3 sequence (DNA): TGCAGCGTTGAAGGCCCGGACAGGGATGGCGCGAACACTGAAGCTTTCTTT.

The rearrangement links TRBV28 to TRBJ2-3, with 10 bases that match TRBD1. The J segment lost 6 bases and the V segment lost 6 bases, leaving 15 bases of the junction unmatched. Germline-derived CDR1 and CDR2 are MDHEN and SYDVKM. The CDR3 sequence is 17 residues long. DNA for the CDR3: TGTGCCAGCAGCTCAATAACCTCCGGGACAGGGGAGGATACGCAGTATTTT. Protein product: CASSSITSGTGEDTQYF.

Concerning this clonotype itself: A single base separates this from a much larger clone, so it may be a read error. This chain joins TRBV12-3 or TRBV12-4 and TRBJ1-5; D is uncertain. Trimming stripped 8 bases from V and 5 bases from J, with 4 bases between. The CDR3 is made up of 10 amino acids. CDR3 DNA: TGTGCCAGCGGGGATCAGCCCCAGCATTTT. Residues: CASGDQPQHF.

The J gene is TRBJ2-1, the V gene TRBV7-6, with TRBD2 as a possible D gene (5 bases). CDR1 SGHVS and CDR2 FNYEAQ come from the germline V gene. This CDR3 region has 16 residues. The V end lost 1 base, the J end lost 10 bases, and 20 bases lay between the germline ends. The CDR3 region is CASSLDLRAERREQFF. DNA of the CDR3: TGTGCCAGCAGCTTAGACCTGCGGGCTGAACGCCGGGAGCAGTTCTTC.

This clonotype was counted between two and nine times. J is TRBJ1-1 and V is TRBV29-1; D is unclear. The germline V gene has CDR1 SQVTM and CDR2 ANQGSEA. CDR3 length: 11 amino acids. Trimming took 0 bases from V and 3 from J, leaving 2 bases between them. CDR3 region: CSVEDYTEAFF. DNA of the CDR3: TGCAGCGTTGAAGATTACACTGAAGCTTTCTTT.

This clonotype was seen only a few times. The chain has TRBV4-2 and TRBJ2-7; possible D gene TRBD2, 6 bases. In germline, CDR1 is LGHNA, CDR2 YNFKEQ. Trimming stripped 2 bases from V and 1 base from J, with 21 bases between. The CDR3 runs 18 residues. CDR3 DNA: TGTGCCAGCAGCCAATACCGGATGGAGACTAGTGGGTCCTACGAGCAGTACTTC. Residues: CASSQYRMETSGSYEQYF.

The J gene is TRBJ2-1, the V gene TRBV6-2 or TRBV6-3; 7 bases are shared with TRBD1. This CDR3 region has 15 residues. CDR1 and CDR2 (germline): MNHEY, SVGEGT. J lost 3 bases, V lost 8 bases, and 10 bases had no gene match. CDR3 sequence (DNA): TGTGCCAGCGAGGACGACAGGGCGAACTACAATGAGCAGTTCTTC. Translated: CASEDDRANYNEQFF.

The chain joins TRBV2 to TRBJ2-5; 13 nucleotides match TRBD2. The ends lost 10 bases at V and 1 base at J; junction bases unmatched: 12. The CDR3 spans 17 residues. Germline values: CDR1 SNHLY, CDR2 FYNNEI. The CDR3 is CANHRGLAGEIQETQYF. The CDR3 DNA reads TGTGCCAATCATAGAGGACTAGCGGGGGAGATCCAAGAGACCCAGTACTTC. The variable domain in full, with the rest retrieved from reference TRBV2 and TRBJ2-5, is EPEVTQTPSHQVTQMGQEVILRCVPISNHLYFYWYRQILGQKVEFLVSFYNNEISEKSEIFDDQFSVERPDGSNFTLKIRSTKLEDSAMYFCANHRGLAGEIQETQYFGPGTRLLVL.

The rearrangement uses TRBV10-3 and TRBJ1-2; no definite D call. The germline gives CDR1 ENHRY, CDR2 SYGVKD. The CDR3 loop spans 15 amino acids. Between the trimmed V and J ends, which lost 4 bases and 4 bases, there was a span of 16 bases. In nucleotides, the CDR3 is TGTGCCATCAGTGGATCTATCGATAACCTCTATGGCTACACCTTC. It specifies CAISGSIDNLYGYTF.